Included here is one T cell receptor beta chain sequence, with context. These data originate in a study of blood T cell repertoires in COVID-19. V shed 0 bases and J shed 0 bases, with 21 bases lying between them. This CDR3 has 19 amino acids. Germline V CDR1 and CDR2: SGHTS, YDEGEE. Using immunoSEQ multiplex PCR, the repertoire was profiled, and TCRdb retains in-frame clones only, with some absent. Altogether about 180,000 clones are present, roughly 78% being singletons, with the ten largest covering approximately 6.2%. The sample comprised peripheral blood. The source is a man between 70 and 80 years old with active or convalescent COVID-19. V gene TRBV5-8 combines with J gene TRBJ1-2; a weak D match, TRBD1 (6 bases). CDR3 in DNA: TGTGCCAGCAGCTTGGCCTTAGAGGCCAGGGGTCTAGCTAACTATGGCTACACCTTC. It translates to CASSLALEARGLANYGYTF.